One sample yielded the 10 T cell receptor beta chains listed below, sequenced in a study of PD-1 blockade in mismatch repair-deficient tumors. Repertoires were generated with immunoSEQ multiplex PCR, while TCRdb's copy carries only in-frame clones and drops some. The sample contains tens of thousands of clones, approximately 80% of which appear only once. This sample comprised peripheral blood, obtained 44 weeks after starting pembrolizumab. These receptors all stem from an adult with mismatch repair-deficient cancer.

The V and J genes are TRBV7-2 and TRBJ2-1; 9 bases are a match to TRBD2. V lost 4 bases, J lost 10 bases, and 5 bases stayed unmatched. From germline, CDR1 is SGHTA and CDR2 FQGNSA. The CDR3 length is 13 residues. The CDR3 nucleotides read TGTGCCAGCAGCTCCACGCTAGCGGGAGAGCAGTTCTTC. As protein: CASSSTLAGEQFF.

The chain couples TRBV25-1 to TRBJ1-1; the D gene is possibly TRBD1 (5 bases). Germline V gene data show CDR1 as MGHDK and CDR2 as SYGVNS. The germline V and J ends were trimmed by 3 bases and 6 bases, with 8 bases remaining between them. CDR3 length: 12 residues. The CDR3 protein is CASSDRAAEAFF. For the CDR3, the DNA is TGTGCCAGCAGTGACAGGGCCGCTGAAGCTTTCTTT.

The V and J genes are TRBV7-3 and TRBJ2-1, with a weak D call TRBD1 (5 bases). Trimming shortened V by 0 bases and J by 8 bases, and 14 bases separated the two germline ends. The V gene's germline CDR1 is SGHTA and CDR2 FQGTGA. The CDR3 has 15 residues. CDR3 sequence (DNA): TGTGCCAGCAGCTTAACTATGACAGAGCAACATGAGCAGTTCTTC. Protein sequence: CASSLTMTEQHEQFF.

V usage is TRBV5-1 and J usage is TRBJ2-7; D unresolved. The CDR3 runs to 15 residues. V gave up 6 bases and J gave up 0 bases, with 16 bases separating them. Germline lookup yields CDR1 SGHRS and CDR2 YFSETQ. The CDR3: CASKVDERSSYEQYF. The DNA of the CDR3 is TGCGCCAGCAAGGTGGATGAGCGCAGCTCCTACGAGCAGTACTTC.

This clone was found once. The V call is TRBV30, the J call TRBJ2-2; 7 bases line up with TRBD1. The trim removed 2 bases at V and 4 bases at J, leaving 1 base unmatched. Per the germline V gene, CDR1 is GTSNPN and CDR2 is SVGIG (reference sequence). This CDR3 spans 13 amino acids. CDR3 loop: CAWSSGGTGELFF. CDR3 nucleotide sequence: TGTGCCTGGAGTTCAGGGGGCACCGGGGAGCTGTTTTTT. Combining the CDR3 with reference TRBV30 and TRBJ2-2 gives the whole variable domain SQTIHQWPATLVQPVGSPLSLECTVEGTSNPNLYWYRQAAGRGLQLLFYSVGIGQISSEVPQNLSASRPQDRQFILSSKKLLLSDSGFYLCAWSSGGTGELFFGEGSRLTVL.

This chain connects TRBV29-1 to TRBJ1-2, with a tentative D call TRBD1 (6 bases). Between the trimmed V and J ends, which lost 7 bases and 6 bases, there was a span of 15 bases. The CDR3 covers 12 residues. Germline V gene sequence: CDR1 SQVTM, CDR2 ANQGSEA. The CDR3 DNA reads TGCAGCGCTCCAGGGGCGAAGGATGGCTACACCTTC. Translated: CSAPGAKDGYTF.

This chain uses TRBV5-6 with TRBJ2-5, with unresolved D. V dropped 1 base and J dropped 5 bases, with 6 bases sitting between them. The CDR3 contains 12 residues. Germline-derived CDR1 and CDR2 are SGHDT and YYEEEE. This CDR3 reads CASSLIWETQYF. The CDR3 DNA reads TGTGCCAGCAGCTTGATCTGGGAGACCCAGTACTTC.

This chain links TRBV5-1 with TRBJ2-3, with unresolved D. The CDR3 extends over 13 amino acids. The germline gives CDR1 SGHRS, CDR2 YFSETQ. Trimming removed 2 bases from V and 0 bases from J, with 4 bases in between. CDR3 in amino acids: CASSFGSTDTQYF. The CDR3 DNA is TGCGCCAGCAGCTTCGGAAGCACAGATACGCAGTATTTT.

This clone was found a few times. The CDR3 is CASSEQDTGELFF. CDR3 in DNA: TGCGCCAGCAGTGAGCAAGACACCGGGGAGCTGTTTTTT. The V call is TRBV10-1, the J call TRBJ2-2; the D is unclear. Germline CDR1 and CDR2: WNHNN and SYGVQD (reference sequence). With 2 bases removed from V and 3 bases from J, the gap between germline ends came to 4 bases. This CDR3 is built from 13 residues.

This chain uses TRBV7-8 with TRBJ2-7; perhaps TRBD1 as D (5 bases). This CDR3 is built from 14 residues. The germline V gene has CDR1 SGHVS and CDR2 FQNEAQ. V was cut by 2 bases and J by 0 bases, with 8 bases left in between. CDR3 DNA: TGTGCCAGCAGCTTACGGACAACCTCCTACGAGCAGTACTTC. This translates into CASSLRTTSYEQYF.